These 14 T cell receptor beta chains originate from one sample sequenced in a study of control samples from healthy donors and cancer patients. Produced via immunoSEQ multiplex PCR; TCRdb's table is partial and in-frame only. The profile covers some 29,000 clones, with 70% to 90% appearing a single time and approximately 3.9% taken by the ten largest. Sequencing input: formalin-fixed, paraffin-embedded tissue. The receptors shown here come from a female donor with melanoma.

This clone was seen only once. CDR3 coding DNA: TGTGCCTGGAGTGTGGGGTTGGCCACTGAAGCTTTCTTT. It translates to CAWSVGLATEAFF. The gene calls are TRBV30 and TRBJ1-1; no reliable D call. Between the trimmed V and J ends, which lost 0 bases and 4 bases, there was a span of 9 bases. Germline-derived CDR1 and CDR2 are GTSNPN and SVGIG (reference sequence). The CDR3 spans 13 residues.

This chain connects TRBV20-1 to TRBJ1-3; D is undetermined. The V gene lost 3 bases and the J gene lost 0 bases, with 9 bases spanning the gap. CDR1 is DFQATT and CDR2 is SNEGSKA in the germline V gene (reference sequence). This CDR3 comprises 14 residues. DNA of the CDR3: TGCAGTGCTAGTGATAGAATCTCTGGAAACACCATATATTTT. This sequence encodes CSASDRISGNTIYF.

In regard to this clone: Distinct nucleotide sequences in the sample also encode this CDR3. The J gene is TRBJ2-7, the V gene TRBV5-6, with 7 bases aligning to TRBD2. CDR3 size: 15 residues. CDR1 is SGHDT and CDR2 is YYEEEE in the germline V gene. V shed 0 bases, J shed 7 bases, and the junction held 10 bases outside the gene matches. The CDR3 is CASSLAGLPPREQYF. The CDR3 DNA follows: TGTGCCAGCAGCTTGGCGGGACTACCGCCGCGGGAGCAGTACTTC.

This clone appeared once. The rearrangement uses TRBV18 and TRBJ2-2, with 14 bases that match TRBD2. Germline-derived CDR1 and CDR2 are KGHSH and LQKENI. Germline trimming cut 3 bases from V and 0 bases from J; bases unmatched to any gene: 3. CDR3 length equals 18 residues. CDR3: CASSPRTSGRPNTGELFF. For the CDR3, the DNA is TGTGCCAGCTCACCCCGGACTAGCGGGAGGCCGAACACCGGGGAGCTGTTTTTT.

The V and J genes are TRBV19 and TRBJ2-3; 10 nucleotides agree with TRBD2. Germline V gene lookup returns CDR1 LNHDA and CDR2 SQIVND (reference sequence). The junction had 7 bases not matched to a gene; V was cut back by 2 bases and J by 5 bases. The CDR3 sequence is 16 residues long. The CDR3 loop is CASSIFLAGAVDTQYF. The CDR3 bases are TGTGCCAGTAGTATATTCCTAGCGGGAGCGGTAGATACGCAGTATTTT.

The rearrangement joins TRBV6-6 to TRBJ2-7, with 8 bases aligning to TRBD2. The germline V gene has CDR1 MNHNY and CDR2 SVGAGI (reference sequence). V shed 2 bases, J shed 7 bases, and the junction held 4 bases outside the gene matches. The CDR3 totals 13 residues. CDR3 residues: CASSYSGSYEQYF. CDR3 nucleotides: TGTGCCAGCAGTTACAGCGGGAGCTATGAGCAGTACTTC.

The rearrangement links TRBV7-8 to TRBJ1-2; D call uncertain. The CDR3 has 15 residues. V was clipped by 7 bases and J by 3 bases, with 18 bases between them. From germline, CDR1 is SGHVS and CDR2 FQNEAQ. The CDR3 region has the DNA TGTGCCAGCACACCGAAGGGAGACGCCCACTATGGCTACACCTTC. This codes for CASTPKGDAHYGYTF.

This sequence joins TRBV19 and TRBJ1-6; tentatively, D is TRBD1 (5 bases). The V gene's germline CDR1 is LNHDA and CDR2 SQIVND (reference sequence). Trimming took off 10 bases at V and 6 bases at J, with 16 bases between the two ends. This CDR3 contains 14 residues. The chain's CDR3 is CATEPGTANSPLHF. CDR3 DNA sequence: TGTGCCACCGAGCCCGGGACGGCTAATTCACCCCTCCACTTT.

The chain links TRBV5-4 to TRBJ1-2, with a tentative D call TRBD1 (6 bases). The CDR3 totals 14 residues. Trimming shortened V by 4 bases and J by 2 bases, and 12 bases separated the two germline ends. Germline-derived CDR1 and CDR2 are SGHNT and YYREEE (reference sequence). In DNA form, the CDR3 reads TGTGCCAGCAGCCCTCGGACAGCCAACTATGGCTACACCTTC. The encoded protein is CASSPRTANYGYTF.

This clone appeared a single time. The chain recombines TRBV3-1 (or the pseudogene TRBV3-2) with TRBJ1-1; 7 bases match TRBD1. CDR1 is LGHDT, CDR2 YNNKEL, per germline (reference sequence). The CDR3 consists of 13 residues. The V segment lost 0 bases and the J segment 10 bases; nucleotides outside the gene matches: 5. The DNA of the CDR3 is TGTGCCAGCAGCCAAGATGGGGGGACAGCAGCTTTCTTT. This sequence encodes CASSQDGGTAAFF.

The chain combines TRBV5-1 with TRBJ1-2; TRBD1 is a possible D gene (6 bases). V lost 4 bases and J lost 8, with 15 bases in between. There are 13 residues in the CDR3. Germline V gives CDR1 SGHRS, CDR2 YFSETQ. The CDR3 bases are TGCGCCAGCAGCCTTACAGGGTCAACCGGCTACACCTTC. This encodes CASSLTGSTGYTF.

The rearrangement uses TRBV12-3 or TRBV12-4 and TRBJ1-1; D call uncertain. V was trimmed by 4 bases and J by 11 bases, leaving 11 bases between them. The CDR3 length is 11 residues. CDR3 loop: CASSSGFQAFF. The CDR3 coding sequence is TGTGCCAGCAGTTCGGGATTTCAGGCTTTCTTT.

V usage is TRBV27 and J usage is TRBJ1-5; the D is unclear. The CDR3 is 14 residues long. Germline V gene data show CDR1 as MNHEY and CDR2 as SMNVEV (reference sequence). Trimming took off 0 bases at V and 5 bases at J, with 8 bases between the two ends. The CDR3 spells CASSLSGAYQPQHF. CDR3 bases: TGTGCCAGCAGTTTATCGGGTGCGTATCAGCCCCAGCATTTT.

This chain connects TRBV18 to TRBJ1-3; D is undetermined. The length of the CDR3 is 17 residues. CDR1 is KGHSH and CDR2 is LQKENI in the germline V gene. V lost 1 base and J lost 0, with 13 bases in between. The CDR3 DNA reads TGTGCCAGCTCACCACATCAGCTCACCTTCTCTGGAAACACCATATATTTT. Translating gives CASSPHQLTFSGNTIYF.